The 18 T cell receptor beta chains below come from one sample, sequenced in a study of blood T cells in healthy people across ages. With a J-beta primer mix and a sample-barcoded 5' primer, a second PCR ran about 6 to 11 cycles. TCRdb called the 5' RACE reads again in MiXCR, with one record for every CDR3 protein. The sample holds some 890,000 distinct CDR3 sequences; about 28% are singletons and the top ten take roughly 10%. The sample was also reused in another study, on T cells of mothers and their children.

Material for sequencing was blood. The receptors here all came from a woman between 35 and 50 years old in good health.

This clonotype showed up many times. The rearrangement joins TRBV5-1 to TRBJ2-7; D not certain. Per germline, CDR1 SGHRS and CDR2 YFSETQ. Deletions cut 1 base from V and 1 base from J, with 12 bases between. The CDR3 extends over 15 amino acids. The CDR3 nucleotides are TGCGCCAGCAGCTTGAATTTCGGAACTTCCTACGAGCAGTACTTC. Protein sequence: CASSLNFGTSYEQYF.

This chain joins TRBV20-1 and TRBJ2-3, with 8 bases fitting TRBD1. The junction had 6 bases not matched to a gene; V was cut back by 5 bases and J by 2 bases. CDR3 size: 14 residues. CDR1 and CDR2 (germline): DFQATT, SNEGSKA (reference sequence). The DNA of the CDR3 is TGCAGTGCTGGCCGGGACAGGCCCACAGATACGCAGTATTTT. Protein product: CSAGRDRPTDTQYF.

This clonotype was counted a few times. The chain combines TRBV6-5 with TRBJ2-1; no firm D call. The CDR3 runs to 15 residues. The germline gives CDR1 MNHEY, CDR2 SVGAGI. Deletions cut 6 bases from V and 4 bases from J, with 16 bases between. The CDR3 loop is CASSPLANQYNEQFF. CDR3 DNA sequence: TGTGCCAGCAGCCCTCTCGCGAACCAGTACAATGAGCAGTTCTTC.

This clonotype was seen at least ten times. The gene calls are TRBV12-3 or TRBV12-4 and TRBJ2-7; 7 nucleotides align to TRBD1. The CDR3 has 15 residues. The trim removed 6 bases at V and 0 bases at J, leaving 8 bases unmatched. The DNA of the CDR3 is TGTGCCAGCAGGGGGGCTAGGGACAGCTCCTACGAGCAGTACTTC. Protein: CASRGARDSSYEQYF.

Concerning this clonotype itself: A clone one base away is much larger, so this may be a read error. The rearrangement joins TRBV10-2 to TRBJ2-1; TRBD1 matches 7 bases. Germline V gene data show CDR1 as WSHSY and CDR2 as SAAADI. The trim removed 1 base at V and 13 bases at J, leaving 13 bases unmatched. The CDR3 is made up of 15 amino acids. Here the CDR3 reads CASSEFLGGAETQFF. In DNA, the CDR3 is TGCGCCAGCAGTGAGTTCTTAGGGGGCGCAGAGACCCAGTTCTTC.

The chain is built from TRBV28 and TRBJ2-2; TRBD1 agrees at 7 bases. The length of the CDR3 is 13 residues. The V and J ends lost 4 bases and 7 bases, in that order; junction bases with no gene match: 3. The germline gives CDR1 MDHEN, CDR2 SYDVKM. The CDR3 spells CASSYRGGGELFF. As DNA, the CDR3 is TGTGCCAGCAGTTACAGGGGTGGCGGGGAGCTGTTTTTT.

The genes are TRBV25-1 and TRBJ2-7, with no clear D. This CDR3 contains 15 residues. V dropped 6 bases and J dropped 0 bases, with 15 bases sitting between them. Germline V CDR1 and CDR2: MGHDK, SYGVNS. The CDR3 loop reads CASRAQEGSSYEQYF. DNA of the CDR3: TGTGCCAGCAGGGCCCAAGAAGGGTCCTCCTACGAGCAGTACTTC.

This clonotype turned up a few times. V gene TRBV5-1 combines with J gene TRBJ2-1; TRBD1 aligns across 8 bases. Germline V gene lookup returns CDR1 SGHRS and CDR2 YFSETQ. The length of the CDR3 is 16 residues. Unmatched junction bases numbered 12, after V lost 6 bases and J lost 4 bases. The CDR3 nucleotides are TGCGCCAGCACCTACACCCCAGGGGGCGGTTACAATGAGCAGTTCTTC. As protein: CASTYTPGGGYNEQFF.

The chain is built from TRBV7-2 and TRBJ1-2; D possibly corresponds to TRBD1 (5 bases). Deletions cut 3 bases from V and 8 bases from J, with 13 bases between. Germline CDR1 reads SGHTA; CDR2 reads FQGNSA. The CDR3 length is 13 residues. CDR3 sequence: CASSFARAGGYTF. The CDR3 DNA is TGTGCCAGCAGCTTTGCCAGGGCGGGAGGCTACACCTTC.

In this sample, this clonotype turned up a few times. A clone one base away is much larger, so this may be a read error. The chain uses TRBV29-1 and TRBJ2-7; D may match TRBD1 or TRBD2 (7 bases each). Trimming left V 7 bases short and J 3 bases short, with 16 bases between. The length of the CDR3 is 13 residues. Germline-derived CDR1 and CDR2 are SQVTM and ANQGSEA. The CDR3 protein is CSAGRGRDYEQYF. In DNA form, the CDR3 reads TGCAGCGCGGGGAGGGGGCGTGACTACGAGCAGTACTTC.

The chain combines TRBV5-1 with TRBJ1-2; D remains ambiguous. CDR3 length equals 16 residues. V dropped 0 bases and J dropped 2 bases, with 14 bases sitting between them. Looked up from germline, CDR1 is SGHRS and CDR2 is YFSETQ. The CDR3 bases are TGCGCCAGCAGCTTGGGTTCCGGCAATTCCAACTATGGCTACACCTTC. Residues: CASSLGSGNSNYGYTF. Looking up the rest from reference TRBV5-1 and TRBJ1-2 gives the full variable domain: KAGVTQTPRYLIKTRGQQVTLSCSPISGHRSVSWYQQTPGQGLQFLFEYFSETQRNKGNFPGRFSGRQFSNSRSEMNVSTLELGDSALYLCASSLGSGNSNYGYTFGSGTRLTVV.

V gene TRBV6-2 or TRBV6-3 combines with J gene TRBJ2-4; D possibly uses TRBD1 or TRBD2 (7 bases each). Per germline, CDR1 MNHEY and CDR2 SVGEGT. Trimming removed 5 bases at V and 13 bases at J, with 39 bases between. The CDR3 covers 20 residues. The CDR3 sequence: CASSHRVNRGGTTTSNEQYF. CDR3 coding DNA: TGTGCCAGCAGTCACCGCGTAAACAGGGGTGGGACTACTACTTCCAATGAGCAGTACTTC.

The chain is built from TRBV9 and TRBJ2-1; 12 bases map to TRBD2. The V segment lost 0 bases and the J segment 7 bases; nucleotides outside the gene matches: 11. The germline V gene has CDR1 SGDLS and CDR2 YYNGEE. CDR3 length: 18 amino acids. Written as DNA, the CDR3 is TGTGCCAGCAGCGTAGGTGGTCTAGCGGGGGGGCTAGGGAATGAGCAGTTCTTC. Its protein is CASSVGGLAGGLGNEQFF.

In the case of this clonotype: A much larger clone lies a single base off, so this may be a read error. The chain joins TRBV18 to TRBJ1-6, with 9 positions matching TRBD1. CDR3 length equals 16 residues. CDR1 KGHSH and CDR2 LQKENI come from the germline V gene. The CDR3: CASSQQSDRGSSPRHF. The CDR3 nucleotides are TGTGCCAGCTCACAACAAAGCGACAGGGGGAGTTCACCCCGCCACTTT.

This clonotype came up many times. The V call is TRBV28, the J call TRBJ2-3, with 10 bases matching TRBD2. The CDR3 is made up of 15 amino acids. The germline CDR1 and CDR2 sequences are MDHEN and SYDVKM. The V and J ends lost 5 bases and 1 base, in that order; junction bases with no gene match: 3. The CDR3 DNA reads as TGTGCCAGCAGTAGAGGGACTAGCGGCACAGATACGCAGTATTTT. It codes for CASSRGTSGTDTQYF.

The sample holds many counts of this clonotype. The CDR3 region has the DNA TGTGCCACCAGCAGAGATCTCAACAGGGCCAATGAGCAGTTCTTC. The encoded protein is CATSRDLNRANEQFF. The rearrangement uses TRBV15 and TRBJ2-1; tentatively, D is TRBD1 (6 bases). CDR1 LNHNV and CDR2 YYDKDF come from the germline V gene (reference sequence). This CDR3 contains 15 residues. Trimming removed 0 bases from V and 6 bases from J, with 12 bases in between.

The CDR3 nucleotides are TGTGCCAGTCCGGGACAGGGGCCAGGAGATACGCAGTATTTT. Translating gives CASPGQGPGDTQYF. J is TRBJ2-3 and V is TRBV6-1; 10 bases are a match to TRBD1. The ends lost 9 bases at V and 5 bases at J; junction bases unmatched: 8. The CDR3 runs 14 residues. Germline CDR1 is MNHNS and CDR2 is SASEGT.

This clonotype was recorded at least ten times. The chain joins TRBV6-1 to TRBJ2-7; D gene ambiguous. The germline CDR1 and CDR2 sequences are MNHNS and SASEGT. This CDR3 spans 14 amino acids. The ends were cut back, 4 bases at V and 0 bases at J, with 10 bases in the middle. The CDR3 sequence: CASSATWNSYEQYF. The DNA of the CDR3 is TGTGCCAGCAGTGCGACATGGAACTCCTACGAGCAGTACTTC.